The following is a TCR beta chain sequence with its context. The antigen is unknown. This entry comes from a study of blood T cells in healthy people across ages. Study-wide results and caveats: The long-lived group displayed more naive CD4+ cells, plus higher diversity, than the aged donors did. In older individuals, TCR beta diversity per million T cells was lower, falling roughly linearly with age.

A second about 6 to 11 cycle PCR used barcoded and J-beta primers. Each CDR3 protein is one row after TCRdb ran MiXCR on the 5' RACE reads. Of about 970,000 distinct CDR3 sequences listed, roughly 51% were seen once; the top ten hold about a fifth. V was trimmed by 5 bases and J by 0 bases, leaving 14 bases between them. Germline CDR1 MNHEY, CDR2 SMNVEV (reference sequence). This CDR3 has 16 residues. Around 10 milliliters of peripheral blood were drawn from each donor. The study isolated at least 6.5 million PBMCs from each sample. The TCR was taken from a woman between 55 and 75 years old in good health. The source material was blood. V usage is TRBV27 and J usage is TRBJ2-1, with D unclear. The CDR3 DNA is TGTGCCAGCAGTCTCCAATCTGGTGACTCCTACAATGAGCAGTTCTTC. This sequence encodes CASSLQSGDSYNEQFF.